This T cell receptor (beta chain) originates from a study of graft-versus-host responses after intestinal transplantation. Some clones are missing from TCRdb's copy, which holds only in-frame ones; the method was immunoSEQ multiplex PCR. The top ten hold 0.11% of the sample, which has roughly 92,000 clones, around 90% seen once. Germline V lookup: CDR1 MDHEN, CDR2 SYDVKM. V shed 3 bases, J shed 1 base, and the junction held 3 bases outside the gene matches. The CDR3 consists of 15 residues. With regard to this clone: Its antigen is unknown.

The sequence came from a human donor who received an intestinal transplant. The chain links TRBV28 to TRBJ2-7; TRBD1 matches at 10 bases. Source: unstimulated CD4+ T cells sorted from spleen or lymph node cells, taken before intestinal transplant. The CDR3 nucleotides read TGTGCCAGCAGTTTCGTGGGACAGGGGTCCTACGAGCAGTACTTC. Amino acids: CASSFVGQGSYEQYF.